This T cell receptor beta chain was recorded in a study of T cell responses to AZD1222 COVID-19 vaccine. Study-level information: The study pooled second doses at about 4 or about 12 weeks.

The repertoire was sequenced with immunoSEQ multiplex PCR; TCRdb's copy has only in-frame clones and lacks some. This sample has about 170,000 clones; roughly 92% occur once, and the top ten carry around 1.7%. The CDR3 spans 15 residues. Germline V gives CDR1 SGHDN, CDR2 FVKESK. With 2 bases removed from V and 3 bases from J, the gap between germline ends came to 10 bases. This sequence joins TRBV14 and TRBJ1-4; D call uncertain. The sequenced sample was peripheral blood, obtained on day 0 of AZD1222 vaccination. The TCR originated in an adult in good health. CDR3 in amino acids: CASSQQRFANEKLFF. The CDR3 nucleotides read TGTGCCAGCAGCCAACAGAGATTTGCTAATGAAAAACTGTTTTTT.